Shown below are 27 T cell receptor beta chains from a single sample sequenced in a study of T cells expressing NK-cell markers. TCRdb reprocessed the 5' RACE reads, keeping one entry per CDR3 protein, no DNA. The specimen's table records about 170,000 distinct CDR3 sequences. Sequenced sample: blood T cells: a sorted CD56 or NKG2C T cell subset, CD4+ or CD8+ T cells, or bulk PBMC T cells (not recorded which). These receptors all come from a man aged 18-75 years in good health.

J is TRBJ1-3 and V is TRBV13; the D gene TCRdb calls, TRBD1, cannot be checked with no DNA. The V gene's germline CDR1 is PRHDT and CDR2 FYEKMQ (reference sequence). CDR3 length equals 17 residues. CDR3 amino acids: CASSTKQATHSGNTIYF.

The gene calls are TRBV28 and TRBJ1-2. The germline gives CDR1 MDHEN, CDR2 SYDVKM. The CDR3 has 14 amino acids. This CDR3 is CASEGRPSIFGYTF.

The chain combines TRBV12-3 or TRBV12-4 with TRBJ2-5; TCRdb's D gene call, TRBD1, goes unchecked for lack of DNA. The CDR3 contains 15 residues. CDR3 sequence: CASSSTGLEMETQYF.

This sequence joins TRBV7-9 and TRBJ2-4; TCRdb proposes TRBD1, but this gene call is untestable without DNA. Looked up from germline, CDR1 is SEHNR and CDR2 is FQNEAQ (reference sequence). CDR3 length: 14 residues. CDR3 amino acids: CASSPESGGNIQYF.

V usage is TRBV19 and J usage is TRBJ2-5; TCRdb lists TRBD1, though no DNA is available to test this call. The CDR3 runs 15 residues. From germline, CDR1 is LNHDA and CDR2 SQIVND (reference sequence). The CDR3: CASSNQRDTQETQYF. The full variable domain, rest sourced from reference TRBV19 and TRBJ2-5, is DGGITQSPKYLFRKEGQNVTLSCEQNLNHDAMYWYRQDPGQGLRLIYYSQIVNDFQKGDIAEGYSVSREKKESFPLTVTSAQKNPTAFYLCASSNQRDTQETQYFGPGTRLLVL.

The chain carries TRBV30 and TRBJ2-3. CDR1 GTSNPN and CDR2 SVGIG come from the germline V gene (reference sequence). This CDR3 spans 14 amino acids. The CDR3 sequence is CAWSELGHPDTQYF.

This rearrangement joins TRBV7-3 to TRBJ1-2; the TCRdb call, TRBD1, lacks DNA for checking. The CDR3 extends over 13 amino acids. Germline V gene lookup returns CDR1 SGHTA and CDR2 FQGTGA. The chain's CDR3 is CASSLGGDYGYTF.

The chain recombines TRBV9 with TRBJ2-7; TCRdb picks TRBD1, but there is no DNA to check that call. The CDR3 is 15 amino acids. CDR1 and CDR2 from the germline V gene are SGDLS and YYNGEE. CDR3: CASSGGTGVSYEQYF.

V gene TRBV5-1 combines with J gene TRBJ2-7; TCRdb reports TRBD1, a call that lacks DNA to check it against. Germline CDR1 SGHRS, CDR2 YFSETQ. This CDR3 has 14 residues. The CDR3: CASRDRQGSYEQYF.

V is TRBV20-1 and J is TRBJ2-3; TCRdb names TRBD1, which stays unverified in the absence of DNA. The length of the CDR3 is 18 residues. Looked up from germline, CDR1 is DFQATT and CDR2 is SNEGSKA (reference sequence). The CDR3 loop reads CSAEGGGSGAPYTDTQYF.

The rearrangement joins TRBV29-1 to TRBJ1-2; the TRBD1 assignment by TCRdb is unverifiable without DNA. The CDR3 extends over 12 amino acids. Germline CDR1 reads SQVTM; CDR2 reads ANQGSEA. CDR3 sequence reads: CSDRQGAYGYTF.

The chain employs TRBV21-1 and TRBJ2-7; TCRdb names TRBD1, which stays unverified in the absence of DNA. TRBV21-1 is a pseudogene. The CDR3 length is 13 residues. CDR3 sequence reads: CASSNGERYEQYF.

V is TRBV4-2 and J is TRBJ1-4; the D call from TCRdb, TRBD1, cannot be confirmed without DNA. Germline-derived CDR1 and CDR2 are LGHNA and YNFKEQ. The CDR3 contains 15 residues. The chain's CDR3 is CASSPLEGDNEKLFF.

The chain links TRBV2 to TRBJ2-1. Germline CDR1 and CDR2: SNHLY and FYNNEI. The CDR3 has 14 residues. This chain's CDR3 is CASSGGRVRGEQFF. The variable domain in full, with the rest retrieved from reference TRBV2 and TRBJ2-1, is EPEVTQTPSHQVTQMGQEVILRCVPISNHLYFYWYRQILGQKVEFLVSFYNNEISEKSEIFDDQFSVERPDGSNFTLKIRSTKLEDSAMYFCASSGGRVRGEQFFGPGTRLTVL.

The gene calls are TRBV7-2 and TRBJ1-6. Germline V CDR1 and CDR2: SGHTA, FQGNSA. The CDR3 is 15 amino acids. CDR3 amino acids: CASSPASGSNSPLHF.

The chain has TRBV27 and TRBJ2-1. Looked up from germline, CDR1 is MNHEY and CDR2 is SMNVEV (reference sequence). The CDR3 loop spans 14 amino acids. CDR3 in amino acids: CASTLSGPYNEQFF.

The chain combines TRBV7-7 with TRBJ2-3. Germline CDR1 reads SSHAT; CDR2 reads FNYEAQ (reference sequence). This CDR3 has 15 residues. The CDR3 protein is CASTLTTNWTDTQYF.

V is TRBV11-2 and J is TRBJ2-5; TCRdb designates TRBD2, a call that cannot be tested without DNA. Germline CDR1 SGHAT, CDR2 FQNNGV. The CDR3 totals 15 residues. CDR3 region: CASSWTSGQSWAQYF.

This chain uses TRBV6-5 with TRBJ1-5; the TCRdb call, TRBD1, lacks DNA for checking. The germline V gene has CDR1 MNHEY and CDR2 SVGAGI. The CDR3 contains 15 residues. The CDR3 is CASSTTGSGNQPQHF.

The chain links TRBV12-3 or TRBV12-4 to TRBJ1-2; with no DNA, the TCRdb D assignment of TRBD1 cannot be verified. The CDR3 covers 14 residues. The CDR3 sequence: CASSLVGTGLGYTF.

The chain is built from TRBV15 and TRBJ2-2; TCRdb gives TRBD2 as the D gene, but with no DNA this cannot be confirmed. Germline V CDR1 and CDR2: LNHNV, YYDKDF (reference sequence). The CDR3 consists of 16 residues. The CDR3 reads CATSRGLAGGGGELFF.

V usage is TRBV5-8 and J usage is TRBJ1-1. This CDR3 contains 15 residues. The germline V gene has CDR1 SGHTS and CDR2 YDEGEE. The chain's CDR3 is CASSWGTWFSTEAFF. The full variable domain, with the rest looked up from reference TRBV5-8 and TRBJ1-1, is EAGVTQSPTHLIKTRGQQATLRCSPISGHTSVYWYQQALGLGLQFLLWYDEGEERNRGNFPPRFSGRQFPNYSSELNVNALELEDSALYLCASSWGTWFSTEAFFGQGTRLTVV.

This sequence joins TRBV12-3 or TRBV12-4 and TRBJ1-3; TCRdb gives TRBD1 as the D gene, but with no DNA this cannot be confirmed. The CDR3 has 14 amino acids. The CDR3 here is CASRLRGDGNTIYF.

The chain carries TRBV6-5 and TRBJ2-7; TCRdb proposes TRBD1, but this gene call is untestable without DNA. Germline V CDR1 and CDR2: MNHEY, SVGAGI. This CDR3 comprises 17 residues. CDR3 amino acids: CASSSEQGFGTPYEQYF.

The chain carries TRBV6-1 and TRBJ1-2; TCRdb names TRBD1, which stays unverified in the absence of DNA. Per the germline V gene, CDR1 is MNHNS and CDR2 is SASEGT. The length of the CDR3 is 14 residues. The CDR3: CASRTRQGVEGYTF.

The V and J genes are TRBV6-1 and TRBJ2-2. This CDR3 region has 15 residues. Germline CDR1 reads MNHNS; CDR2 reads SASEGT. Here the CDR3 reads CASSELGLAAGELFF.

The V gene is TRBV4-1, the J gene TRBJ2-2. The V gene's germline CDR1 is MGHRA and CDR2 YSYEKL. The CDR3 has 12 amino acids. CDR3 region: CASSPLGGELFF.